This entry features one T cell receptor beta chain sequence. The sample originates from a study of blood T cell repertoires in COVID-19. The method was immunoSEQ multiplex PCR; TCRdb's version includes in-frame clones alone and lacks a portion of them. Of over 95,000 clones in the sample, roughly 76% were seen once. The CDR3 contains 13 residues. Trimming took 3 bases from V and 7 from J, leaving 12 bases between them. The sequenced sample was peripheral blood. This chain links TRBV12-3 or TRBV12-4 with TRBJ1-1; D gene ambiguous. The clonotype originates from a human donor in a cohort sampled during active COVID-19. CDR3 nucleotide sequence: TGTGCCAGCAGTTTCGAGAAAACGGGTGAAGCTTTCTTT. It specifies CASSFEKTGEAFF.